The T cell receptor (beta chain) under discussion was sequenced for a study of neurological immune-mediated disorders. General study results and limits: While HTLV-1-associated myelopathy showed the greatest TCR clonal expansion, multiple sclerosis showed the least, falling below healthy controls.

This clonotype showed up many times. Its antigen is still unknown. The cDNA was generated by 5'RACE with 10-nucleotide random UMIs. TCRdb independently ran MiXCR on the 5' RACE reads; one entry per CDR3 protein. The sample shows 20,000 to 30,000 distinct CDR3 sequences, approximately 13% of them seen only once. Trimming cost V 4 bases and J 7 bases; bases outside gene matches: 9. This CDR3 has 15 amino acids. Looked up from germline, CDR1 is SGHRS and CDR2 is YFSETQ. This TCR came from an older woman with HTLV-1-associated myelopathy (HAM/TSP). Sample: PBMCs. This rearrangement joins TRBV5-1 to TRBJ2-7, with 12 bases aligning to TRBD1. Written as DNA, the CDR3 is TGCGCCAGCAGCCCGGGGGGACAGGGGGCGCGTGAGCAGTACTTC. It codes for CASSPGGQGAREQYF.